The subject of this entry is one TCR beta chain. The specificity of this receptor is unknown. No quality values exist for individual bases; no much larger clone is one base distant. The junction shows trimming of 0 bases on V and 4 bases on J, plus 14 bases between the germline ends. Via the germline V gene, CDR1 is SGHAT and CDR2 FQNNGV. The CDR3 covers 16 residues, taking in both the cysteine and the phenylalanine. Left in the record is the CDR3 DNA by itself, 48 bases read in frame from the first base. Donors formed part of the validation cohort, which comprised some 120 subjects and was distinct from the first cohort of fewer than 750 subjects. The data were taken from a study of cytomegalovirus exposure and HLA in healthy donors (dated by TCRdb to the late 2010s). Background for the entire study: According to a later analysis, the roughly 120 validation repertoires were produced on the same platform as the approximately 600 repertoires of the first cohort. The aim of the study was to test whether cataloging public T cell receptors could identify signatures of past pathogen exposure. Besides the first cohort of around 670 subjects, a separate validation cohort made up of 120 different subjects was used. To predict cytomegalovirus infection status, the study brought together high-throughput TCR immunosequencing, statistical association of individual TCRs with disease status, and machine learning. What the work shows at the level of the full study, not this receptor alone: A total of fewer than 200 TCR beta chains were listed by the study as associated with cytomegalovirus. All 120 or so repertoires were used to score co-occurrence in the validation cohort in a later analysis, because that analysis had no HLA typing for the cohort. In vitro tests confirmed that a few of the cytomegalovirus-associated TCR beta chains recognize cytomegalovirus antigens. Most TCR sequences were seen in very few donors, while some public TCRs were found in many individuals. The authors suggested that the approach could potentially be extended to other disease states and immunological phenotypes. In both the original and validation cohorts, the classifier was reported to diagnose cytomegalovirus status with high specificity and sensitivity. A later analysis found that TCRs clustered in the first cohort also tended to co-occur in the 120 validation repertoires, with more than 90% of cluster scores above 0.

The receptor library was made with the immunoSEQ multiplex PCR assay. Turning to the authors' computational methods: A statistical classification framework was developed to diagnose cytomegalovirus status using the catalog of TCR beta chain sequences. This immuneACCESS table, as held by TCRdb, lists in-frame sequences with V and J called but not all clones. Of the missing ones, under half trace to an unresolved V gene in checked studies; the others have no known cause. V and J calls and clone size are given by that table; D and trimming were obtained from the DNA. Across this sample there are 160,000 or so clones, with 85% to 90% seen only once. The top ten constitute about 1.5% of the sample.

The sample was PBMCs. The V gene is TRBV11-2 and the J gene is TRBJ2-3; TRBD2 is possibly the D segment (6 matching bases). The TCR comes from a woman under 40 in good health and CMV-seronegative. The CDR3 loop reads CASSLDVGGMADTQYF. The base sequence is TGTGCCAGCAGCTTAGATGTAGGAGGGATGGCAGATACGCAGTATTTT.